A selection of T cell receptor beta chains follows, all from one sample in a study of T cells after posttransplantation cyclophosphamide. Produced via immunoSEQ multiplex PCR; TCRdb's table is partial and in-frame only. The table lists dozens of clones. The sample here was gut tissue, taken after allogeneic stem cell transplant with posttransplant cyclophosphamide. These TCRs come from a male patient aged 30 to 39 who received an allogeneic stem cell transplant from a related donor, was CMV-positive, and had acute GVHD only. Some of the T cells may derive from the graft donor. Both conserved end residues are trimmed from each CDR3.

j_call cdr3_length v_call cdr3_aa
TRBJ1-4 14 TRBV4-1 ASSQERTGGFEKLF
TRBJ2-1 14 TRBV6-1 ASSEAVTGSHNEQF
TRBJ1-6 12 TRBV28 ASSYGVFGSPLH
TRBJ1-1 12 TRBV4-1 ASSQGSGNTEAF
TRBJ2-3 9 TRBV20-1 SAPDRHTQY
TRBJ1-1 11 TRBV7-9 ASLQAGNTEAF
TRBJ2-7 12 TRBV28 ASSFSGLDYEQY
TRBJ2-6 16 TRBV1 TSRAPGCAQSRANVLT
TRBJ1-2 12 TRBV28 ASSGAGGGYGYT
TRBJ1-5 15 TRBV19 ASSNLAWARDNQPQH